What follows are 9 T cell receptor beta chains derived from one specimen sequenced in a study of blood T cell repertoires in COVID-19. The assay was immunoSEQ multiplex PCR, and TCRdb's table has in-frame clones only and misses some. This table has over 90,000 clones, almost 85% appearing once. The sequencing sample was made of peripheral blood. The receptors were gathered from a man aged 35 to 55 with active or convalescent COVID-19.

CDR3 nucleotides: TGTGCCAGCAGCTTAAGCAGCGACTATGGCTACACCTTC. Translating it yields CASSLSSDYGYTF. The chain combines TRBV7-2 with TRBJ1-2; no reliable D call. Trimming removed 2 bases from V and 3 bases from J, with 7 bases in between. The CDR3 is 13 residues long. CDR1 and CDR2 from the germline V gene are SGHTA and FQGNSA.

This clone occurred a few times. CDR3 loop: CASSLVGGSGNQPQHF. CDR3 bases: TGTGCCAGCAGCTTAGTGGGGGGGTCCGGCAATCAGCCCCAGCATTTT. The rearrangement links TRBV7-2 to TRBJ1-5, with D maybe TRBD1 (5 bases). This CDR3 spans 16 amino acids. CDR1 is SGHTA, CDR2 FQGNSA, per germline. V lost 1 base to trimming and J lost 2 bases, with 12 bases between them.

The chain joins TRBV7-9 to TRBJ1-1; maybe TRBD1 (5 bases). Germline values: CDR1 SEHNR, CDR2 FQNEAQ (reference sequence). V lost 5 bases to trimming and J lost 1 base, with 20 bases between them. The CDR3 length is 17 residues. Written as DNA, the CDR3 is TGTGCCAGCAGCCAAGAGGTGGGGGTGGGAGGGAACACTGAAGCTTTCTTT. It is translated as CASSQEVGVGGNTEAFF.

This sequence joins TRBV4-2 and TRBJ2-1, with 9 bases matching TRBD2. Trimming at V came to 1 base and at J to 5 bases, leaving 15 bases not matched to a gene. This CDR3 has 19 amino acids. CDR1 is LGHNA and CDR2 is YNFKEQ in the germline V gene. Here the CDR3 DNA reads TGTGCCAGCAGCCAAGTTAGCGGGGGCCCCTTCAAAAAAGACAATGAGCAGTTCTTC. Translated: CASSQVSGGPFKKDNEQFF.

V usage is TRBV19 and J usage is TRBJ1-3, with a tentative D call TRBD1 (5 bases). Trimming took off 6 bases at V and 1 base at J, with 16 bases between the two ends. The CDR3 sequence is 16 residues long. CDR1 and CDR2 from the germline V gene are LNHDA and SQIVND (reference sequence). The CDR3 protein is CASSVGWQGSGNTIYF. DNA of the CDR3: TGTGCCAGTAGCGTCGGGTGGCAGGGTTCTGGAAACACCATATATTTT.

This CDR3 reads CASRIRGGDYGYTF. The CDR3 DNA reads as TGTGCCAGTAGAATCCGGGGGGGCGACTATGGCTACACCTTC. The chain recombines TRBV19 with TRBJ1-2; D is perhaps TRBD1 (6 bases). Germline CDR1 reads LNHDA; CDR2 reads SQIVND (reference sequence). The CDR3 loop spans 14 amino acids. V was pared by 6 bases and J by 3 bases, with 14 bases between.

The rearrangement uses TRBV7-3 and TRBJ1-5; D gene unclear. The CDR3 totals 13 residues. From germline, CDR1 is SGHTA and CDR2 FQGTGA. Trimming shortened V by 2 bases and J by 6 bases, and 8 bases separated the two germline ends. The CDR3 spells CASSLSPTQPQHF. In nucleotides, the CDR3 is TGTGCCAGCAGCTTATCCCCTACTCAGCCCCAGCATTTT.

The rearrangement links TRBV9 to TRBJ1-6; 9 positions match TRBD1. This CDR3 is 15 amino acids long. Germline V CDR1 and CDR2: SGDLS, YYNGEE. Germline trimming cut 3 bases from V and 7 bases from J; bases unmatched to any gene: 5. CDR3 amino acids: CASSAMGTGNSPLHF. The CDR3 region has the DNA TGTGCCAGCAGCGCAATGGGGACAGGGAATTCACCCCTCCACTTT.

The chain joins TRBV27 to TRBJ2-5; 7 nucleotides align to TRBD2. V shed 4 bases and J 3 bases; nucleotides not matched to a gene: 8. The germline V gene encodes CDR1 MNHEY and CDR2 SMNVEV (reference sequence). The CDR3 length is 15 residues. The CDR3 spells CASSSGGFGEETQYF. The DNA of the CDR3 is TGTGCCAGCAGTTCCGGGGGGTTTGGAGAAGAGACCCAGTACTTC.